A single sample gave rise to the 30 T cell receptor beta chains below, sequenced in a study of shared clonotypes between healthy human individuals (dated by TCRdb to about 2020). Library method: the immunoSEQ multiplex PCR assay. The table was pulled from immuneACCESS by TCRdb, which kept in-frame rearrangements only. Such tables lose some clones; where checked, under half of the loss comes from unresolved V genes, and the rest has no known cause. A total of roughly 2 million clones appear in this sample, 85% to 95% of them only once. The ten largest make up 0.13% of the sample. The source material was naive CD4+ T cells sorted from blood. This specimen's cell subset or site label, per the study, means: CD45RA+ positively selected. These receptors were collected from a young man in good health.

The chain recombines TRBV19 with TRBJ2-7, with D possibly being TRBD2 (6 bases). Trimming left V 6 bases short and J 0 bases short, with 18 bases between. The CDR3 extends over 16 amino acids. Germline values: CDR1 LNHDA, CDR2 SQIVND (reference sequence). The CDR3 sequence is CASSPTSAGTSYEQYF. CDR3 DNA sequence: TGTGCCAGTAGCCCCACTTCAGCGGGTACCTCCTACGAGCAGTACTTC. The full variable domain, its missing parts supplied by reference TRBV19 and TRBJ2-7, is DGGITQSPKYLFRKEGQNVTLSCEQNLNHDAMYWYRQDPGQGLRLIYYSQIVNDFQKGDIAEGYSVSREKKESFPLTVTSAQKNPTAFYLCASSPTSAGTSYEQYFGPGTRLTVT.

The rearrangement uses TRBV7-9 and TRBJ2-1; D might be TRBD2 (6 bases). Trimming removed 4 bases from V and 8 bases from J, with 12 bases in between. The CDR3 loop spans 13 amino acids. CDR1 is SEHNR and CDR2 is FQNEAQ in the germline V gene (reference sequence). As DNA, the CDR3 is TGTGCCAGCAGCTCTCGGGACTTCTATGAGCAGTTCTTC. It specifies CASSSRDFYEQFF.

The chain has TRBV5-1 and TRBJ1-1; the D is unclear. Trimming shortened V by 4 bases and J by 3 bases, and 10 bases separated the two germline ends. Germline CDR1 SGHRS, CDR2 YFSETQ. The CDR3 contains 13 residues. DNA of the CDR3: TGCGCCAGCAGCCCTGACATGGACACTGAAGCTTTCTTT. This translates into CASSPDMDTEAFF.

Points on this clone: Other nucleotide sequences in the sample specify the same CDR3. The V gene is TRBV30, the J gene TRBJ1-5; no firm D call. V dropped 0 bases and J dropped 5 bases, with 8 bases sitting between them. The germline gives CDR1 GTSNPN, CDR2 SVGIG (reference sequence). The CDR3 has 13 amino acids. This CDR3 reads CAWSVNGDQPQHF. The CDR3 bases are TGTGCCTGGAGTGTAAACGGTGATCAGCCCCAGCATTTT. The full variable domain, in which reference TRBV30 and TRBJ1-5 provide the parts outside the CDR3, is SQTIHQWPATLVQPVGSPLSLECTVEGTSNPNLYWYRQAAGRGLQLLFYSVGIGQISSEVPQNLSASRPQDRQFILSSKKLLLSDSGFYLCAWSVNGDQPQHFGDGTRLSIL.

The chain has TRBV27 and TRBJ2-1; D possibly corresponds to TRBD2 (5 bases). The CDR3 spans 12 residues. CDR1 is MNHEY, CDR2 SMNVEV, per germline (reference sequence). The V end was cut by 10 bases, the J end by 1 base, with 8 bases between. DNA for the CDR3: TGTGCCACGGGATTTTCCTACAATGAGCAGTTCTTC. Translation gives CATGFSYNEQFF.

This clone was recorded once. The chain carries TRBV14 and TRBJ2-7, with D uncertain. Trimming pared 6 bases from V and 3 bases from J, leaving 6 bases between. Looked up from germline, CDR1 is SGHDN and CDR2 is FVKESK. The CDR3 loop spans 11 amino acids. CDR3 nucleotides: TGTGCCAGCAGGGGTGGCTACGAGCAGTACTTC. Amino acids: CASRGGYEQYF.

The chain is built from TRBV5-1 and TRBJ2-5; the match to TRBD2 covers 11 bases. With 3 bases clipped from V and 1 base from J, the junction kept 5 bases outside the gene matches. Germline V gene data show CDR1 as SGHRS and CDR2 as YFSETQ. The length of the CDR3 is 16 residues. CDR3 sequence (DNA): TGCGCCAGCAGCTCTACGACTAGCGGGGCCCAAGAGACCCAGTACTTC. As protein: CASSSTTSGAQETQYF.

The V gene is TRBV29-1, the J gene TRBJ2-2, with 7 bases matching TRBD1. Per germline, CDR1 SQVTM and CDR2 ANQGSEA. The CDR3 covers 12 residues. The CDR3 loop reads CIPRGLGGELFF. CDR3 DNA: TGCATCCCTAGGGGGCTGGGCGGGGAGCTGTTTTTT.

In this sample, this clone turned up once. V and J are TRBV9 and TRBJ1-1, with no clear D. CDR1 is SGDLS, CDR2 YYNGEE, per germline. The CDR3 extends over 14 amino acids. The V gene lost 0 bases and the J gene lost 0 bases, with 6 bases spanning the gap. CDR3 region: CASSVGYLNTEAFF. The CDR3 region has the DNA TGTGCCAGCAGCGTAGGGTACCTGAACACTGAAGCTTTCTTT.

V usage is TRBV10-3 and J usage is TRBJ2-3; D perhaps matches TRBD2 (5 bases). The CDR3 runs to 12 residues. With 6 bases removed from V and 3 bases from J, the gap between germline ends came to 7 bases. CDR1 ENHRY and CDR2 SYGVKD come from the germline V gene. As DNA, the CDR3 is TGTGCCATCAGGGGAGTTACAGATACGCAGTATTTT. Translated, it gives CAIRGVTDTQYF.

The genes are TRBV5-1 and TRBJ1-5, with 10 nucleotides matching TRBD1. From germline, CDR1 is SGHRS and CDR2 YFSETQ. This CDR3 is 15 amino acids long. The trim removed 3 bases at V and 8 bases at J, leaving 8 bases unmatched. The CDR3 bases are TGCGCCAGCAGCTCGGGACAGGGGTCCACCGAGCCCCAGCATTTT. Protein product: CASSSGQGSTEPQHF.

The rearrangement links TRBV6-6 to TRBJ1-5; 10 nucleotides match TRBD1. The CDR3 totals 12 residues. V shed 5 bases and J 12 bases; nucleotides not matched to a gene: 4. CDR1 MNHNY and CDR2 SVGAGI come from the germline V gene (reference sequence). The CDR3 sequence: CASSPDRGLQHF. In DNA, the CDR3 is TGTGCCAGCAGTCCAGACAGGGGGCTCCAGCATTTT.

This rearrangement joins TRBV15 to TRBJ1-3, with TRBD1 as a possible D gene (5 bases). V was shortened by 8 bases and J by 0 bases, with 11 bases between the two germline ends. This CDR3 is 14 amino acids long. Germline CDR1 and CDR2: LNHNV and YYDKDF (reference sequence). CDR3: CATRRGGSGNTIYF. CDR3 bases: TGTGCCACCCGGCGGGGGGGCTCTGGAAACACCATATATTTT.

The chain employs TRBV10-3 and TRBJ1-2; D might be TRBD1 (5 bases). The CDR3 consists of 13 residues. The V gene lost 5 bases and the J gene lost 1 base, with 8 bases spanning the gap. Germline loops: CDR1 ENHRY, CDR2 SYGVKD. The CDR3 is CAISLTVNYGYTF. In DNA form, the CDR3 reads TGTGCCATCAGTTTGACAGTTAACTATGGCTACACCTTC.

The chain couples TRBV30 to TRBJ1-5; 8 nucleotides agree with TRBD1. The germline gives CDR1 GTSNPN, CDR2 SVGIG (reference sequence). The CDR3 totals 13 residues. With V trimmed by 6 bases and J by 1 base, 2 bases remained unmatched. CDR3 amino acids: CACRGQSNQPQHF. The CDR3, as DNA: TGTGCCTGCAGGGGGCAAAGCAATCAGCCCCAGCATTTT.

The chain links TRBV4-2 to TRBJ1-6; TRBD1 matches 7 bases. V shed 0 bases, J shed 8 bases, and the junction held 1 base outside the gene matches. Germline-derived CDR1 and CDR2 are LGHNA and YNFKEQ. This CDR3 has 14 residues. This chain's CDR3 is CASSQDGTDSPLHF. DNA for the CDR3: TGTGCCAGCAGCCAAGATGGGACAGATTCACCCCTCCACTTT.

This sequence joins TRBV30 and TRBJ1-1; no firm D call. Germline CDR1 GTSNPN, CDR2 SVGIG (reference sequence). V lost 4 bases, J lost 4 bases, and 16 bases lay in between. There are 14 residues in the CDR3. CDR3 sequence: CAWTFQVYGTEAFF. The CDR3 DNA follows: TGTGCCTGGACCTTCCAGGTCTACGGCACTGAAGCTTTCTTT.

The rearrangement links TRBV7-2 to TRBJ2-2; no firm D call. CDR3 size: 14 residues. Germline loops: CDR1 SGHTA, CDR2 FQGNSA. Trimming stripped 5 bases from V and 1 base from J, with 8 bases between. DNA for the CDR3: TGTGCCAGCAGCGTCAGACAGAACACCGGGGAGCTGTTTTTT. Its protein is CASSVRQNTGELFF.

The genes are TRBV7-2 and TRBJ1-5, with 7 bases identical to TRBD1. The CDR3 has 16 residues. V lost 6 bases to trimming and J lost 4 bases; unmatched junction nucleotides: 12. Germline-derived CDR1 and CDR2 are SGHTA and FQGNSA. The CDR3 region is CASSLSPGTANQPQHF. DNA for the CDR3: TGTGCCAGCAGTCTTTCCCCCGGGACAGCTAATCAGCCCCAGCATTTT.

The CDR3 coding sequence is TGTGCCAGAAGCTGTTCTAGCGGGGAGACCTACGAGCAGTACTTC. Residues: CARSCSSGETYEQYF. The chain uses TRBV5-3 and TRBJ2-7; 9 nucleotides align to TRBD2. TRBV5-3 is annotated as an ORF whose role is uncertain. This CDR3 comprises 15 residues. V dropped 3 bases and J dropped 2; count of bases not matched to a gene: 6.

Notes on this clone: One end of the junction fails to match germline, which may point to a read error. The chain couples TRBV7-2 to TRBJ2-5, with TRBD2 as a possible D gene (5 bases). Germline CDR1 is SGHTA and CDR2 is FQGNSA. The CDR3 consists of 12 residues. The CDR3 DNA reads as TGTGCCAGCAGCTTAAGGATAGGGAGAAAACACTTC. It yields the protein CASSLRIGRKHF.

The CDR3 DNA reads as TGTGCCAGCAGTGAAGAGTACAGCAGCTCCTACGAGCAGTACTTC. This codes for CASSEEYSSSYEQYF. The chain joins TRBV2 to TRBJ2-7; D call uncertain. V was clipped by 1 base and J by 0 bases, with 10 bases between them. CDR1 is SNHLY, CDR2 FYNNEI, per germline. The CDR3 has 15 residues.

CDR3 in DNA: TGTGCCAGCAGCTTCCGGACAGGGGGAACTATTGAGCAGTTCTTC. Translated, it gives CASSFRTGGTIEQFF. The rearrangement joins TRBV7-9 to TRBJ2-1; 10 bases are a match to TRBD1. Germline CDR1 reads SEHNR; CDR2 reads FQNEAQ (reference sequence). J was trimmed by 9 bases and V by 3 bases; bases with no gene match: 8. The CDR3 spans 15 residues.

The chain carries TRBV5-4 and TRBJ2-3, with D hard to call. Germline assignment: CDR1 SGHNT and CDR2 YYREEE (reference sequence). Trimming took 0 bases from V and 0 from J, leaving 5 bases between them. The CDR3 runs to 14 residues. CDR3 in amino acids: CASSLARSTDTQYF. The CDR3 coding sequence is TGTGCCAGCAGCTTGGCCCGGAGCACAGATACGCAGTATTTT.

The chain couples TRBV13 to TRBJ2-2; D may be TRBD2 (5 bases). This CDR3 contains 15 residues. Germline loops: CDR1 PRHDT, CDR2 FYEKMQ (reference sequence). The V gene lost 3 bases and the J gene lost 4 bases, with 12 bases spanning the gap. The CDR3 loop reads CASSFTGIVTGELFF. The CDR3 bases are TGTGCCAGCAGCTTCACCGGGATCGTCACCGGGGAGCTGTTTTTT. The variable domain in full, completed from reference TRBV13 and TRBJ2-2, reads AAGVIQSPRHLIKEKRETATLKCYPIPRHDTVYWYQQGPGQDPQFLISFYEKMQSDKGSIPDRFSAQQFSDYHSELNMSSLELGDSALYFCASSFTGIVTGELFFGEGSRLTVL.

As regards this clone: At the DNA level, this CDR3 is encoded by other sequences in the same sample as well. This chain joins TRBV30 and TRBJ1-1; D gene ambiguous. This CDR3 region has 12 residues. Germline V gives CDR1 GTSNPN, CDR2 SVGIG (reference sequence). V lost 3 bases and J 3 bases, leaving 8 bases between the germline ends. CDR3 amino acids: CAWSPSDTEAFF. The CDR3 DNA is TGTGCCTGGAGCCCGAGCGACACTGAAGCTTTCTTT.

DNA of the CDR3: TGTGCCAGCAGTTCCAAGACAGGGGGAAATAATTCACCCCTCCACTTT. Protein: CASSSKTGGNNSPLHF. The chain carries TRBV5-4 and TRBJ1-6; 9 nucleotides line up with TRBD1. The CDR3 loop spans 16 amino acids. From germline, CDR1 is SGHNT and CDR2 YYREEE (reference sequence). V lost 5 bases, J lost 5 bases, and 8 bases stayed unmatched.

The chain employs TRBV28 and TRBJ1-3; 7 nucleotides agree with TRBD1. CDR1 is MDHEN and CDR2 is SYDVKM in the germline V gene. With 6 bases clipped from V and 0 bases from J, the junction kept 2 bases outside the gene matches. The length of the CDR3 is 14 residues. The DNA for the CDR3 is TGTGCCAGCAGAGACAGGGTCTCTGGAAACACCATATATTTT. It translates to CASRDRVSGNTIYF. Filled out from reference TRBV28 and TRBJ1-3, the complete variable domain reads DVKVTQSSRYLVKRTGEKVFLECVQDMDHENMFWYRQDPGLGLRLIYFSYDVKMKEKGDIPEGYSVSREKKERFSLILESASTNQTSMYLCASRDRVSGNTIYFGEGSWLTVV.

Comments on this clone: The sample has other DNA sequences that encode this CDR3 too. CDR3 residues: CASSPGGYEQYF. The CDR3 DNA is TGCGCCAGCAGCCCCGGAGGCTACGAGCAGTACTTC. The rearrangement joins TRBV5-1 to TRBJ2-7, with D possibly matching TRBD2 (5 bases). V was clipped by 4 bases and J by 3 bases, with 8 bases between them. The CDR3 extends over 12 amino acids. Germline V lookup: CDR1 SGHRS, CDR2 YFSETQ.

The CDR3, as DNA: TGCGCCAGCAGCCAGGGTGAGGAAGATGGTTCACCCCTCCACTTT. Protein product: CASSQGEEDGSPLHF. The V gene is TRBV4-3, the J gene TRBJ1-6; D call uncertain. CDR1 and CDR2 (germline): LGHNA, YSLEER. With 3 bases removed from V and 9 bases from J, the gap between germline ends came to 15 bases. CDR3 length: 15 residues.